This is a list of T cell receptor beta chains from one sample in a study of T cells in Graves' hyperthyroidism and ophthalmopathy. TCRdb re-analysed the multiplex PCR reads in MiXCR, keeping a single row per CDR3 protein. The sample shows approximately 600,000 distinct CDR3 sequences, 15% to 20% of them seen only once. The sequenced material came from blood. The receptors stem from a woman aged 30 to 39 with Graves' hyperthyroidism. The CDR3 runs from the conserved cysteine through the conserved F or W. Each record gives: D gene, J gene, V gene, clone size, CDR3 protein, CDR3 DNA. The D gene is left open where the match is weak. Where a row states a size, it is once, few, many or the class of an expanded clone; other rows omit it.

>NA|TRBJ2-1|TRBV3-1|NA
CASSQRTEQFF
TGTGCCAGCAGCCAACGAACTGAGCAGTTCTTC
>NA|TRBJ1-1|TRBV7-9|NA
CASSLGGGAYTEAFF
TGTGCCAGCAGCTTAGGGGGGGGGGCCTACACTGAAGCTTTCTTT
>NA|TRBJ1-1|TRBV29-1|many
CSVGRGRTEAFF
TGCAGCGTTGGCAGGGGCCGGACTGAAGCTTTCTTT
>NA|TRBJ2-1|TRBV18|many
CASSSPGAGPNEQFF
TGTGCCAGCTCATCGCCGGGGGCTGGACCCAATGAGCAGTTCTTC
>TRBD1|TRBJ1-1|TRBV25-1|many
CASSNTGATEAFF
TGTGCCAGCAGCAATACAGGGGCCACTGAAGCTTTCTTT
>TRBD2|TRBJ2-1|TRBV7-6|few
CASSLEGTSGRSSANEQFF
TGTGCCAGCAGCTTAGAGGGGACTAGCGGGAGGTCTTCCGCCAATGAGCAGTTCTTC
>TRBD1|TRBJ2-6|TRBV7-9|NA
CASSLPDRALGANVLTF
TGTGCCAGCAGTCTCCCGGACAGGGCGCTAGGGGCCAACGTCCTGACTTTC
>TRBD1|TRBJ2-3|TRBV3-1|few
CASSQVDRGSPSTDTQYF
TGTGCCAGCAGCCAAGTTGACAGGGGGTCCCCTAGCACAGATACGCAGTATTTT
>NA|TRBJ1-1|TRBV7-8|many
CASNNRVMNTEAFF
TGTGCCAGCAACAACAGGGTTATGAACACTGAAGCTTTCTTT
>NA|TRBJ2-4|TRBV28|many
CASSLLPLAKNIQYF
TGTGCCAGCAGTCTACTCCCTTTAGCCAAAAACATTCAGTACTTC
>NA|TRBJ2-7|TRBV6-1|many
CASSEGEAGTYEQYF
TGTGCCAGCAGTGAAGGAGAGGCGGGGACCTACGAGCAGTACTTC
>NA|TRBJ2-7|TRBV27|many
CASSARLDSYEQYF
TGTGCCAGCAGTGCCAGACTGGATTCCTACGAGCAGTACTTC
>NA|TRBJ2-3|TRBV6-6|few
CASSYLAGRTDTQYF
TGTGCCAGCAGTTACTTGGCAGGGAGGACAGATACGCAGTATTTT
>NA|TRBJ1-2|TRBV28|many
CASSYGGVYGYTF
TGTGCCAGCAGCTACGGGGGAGTCTATGGCTACACCTTC
>NA|TRBJ2-2|TRBV18|few
CASSPTDTNTGELFF
TGTGCCAGCTCACCGACTGACACGAACACCGGGGAGCTGTTTTTT
>TRBD1|TRBJ2-2|TRBV5-1|NA
CASSATGGQLTGELFF
TGCGCCAGCAGCGCCACAGGGGGGCAACTAACCGGGGAGCTGTTTTTT
>NA|TRBJ2-1|TRBV7-2|many
CASSLRVASYNEQFF
TGTGCCAGCAGCTTGAGGGTAGCGTCCTACAATGAGCAGTTCTTC
>NA|TRBJ2-1|TRBV5-1|many
CASSLAGGGSYNEQFF
TGCGCCAGCAGCTTGGCCGGAGGGGGCTCCTACAATGAGCAGTTCTTC
>TRBD2|TRBJ2-7|TRBV19|few
CASSIGDYTYEQYF
TGTGCCAGTAGCATCGGGGACTACACCTACGAGCAGTACTTC
>TRBD2|TRBJ2-1|TRBV5-1|NA
CASSKPGLAGVNEQFF
TGCGCCAGCAGCAAACCGGGACTAGCGGGAGTGAACGAGCAGTTCTTC